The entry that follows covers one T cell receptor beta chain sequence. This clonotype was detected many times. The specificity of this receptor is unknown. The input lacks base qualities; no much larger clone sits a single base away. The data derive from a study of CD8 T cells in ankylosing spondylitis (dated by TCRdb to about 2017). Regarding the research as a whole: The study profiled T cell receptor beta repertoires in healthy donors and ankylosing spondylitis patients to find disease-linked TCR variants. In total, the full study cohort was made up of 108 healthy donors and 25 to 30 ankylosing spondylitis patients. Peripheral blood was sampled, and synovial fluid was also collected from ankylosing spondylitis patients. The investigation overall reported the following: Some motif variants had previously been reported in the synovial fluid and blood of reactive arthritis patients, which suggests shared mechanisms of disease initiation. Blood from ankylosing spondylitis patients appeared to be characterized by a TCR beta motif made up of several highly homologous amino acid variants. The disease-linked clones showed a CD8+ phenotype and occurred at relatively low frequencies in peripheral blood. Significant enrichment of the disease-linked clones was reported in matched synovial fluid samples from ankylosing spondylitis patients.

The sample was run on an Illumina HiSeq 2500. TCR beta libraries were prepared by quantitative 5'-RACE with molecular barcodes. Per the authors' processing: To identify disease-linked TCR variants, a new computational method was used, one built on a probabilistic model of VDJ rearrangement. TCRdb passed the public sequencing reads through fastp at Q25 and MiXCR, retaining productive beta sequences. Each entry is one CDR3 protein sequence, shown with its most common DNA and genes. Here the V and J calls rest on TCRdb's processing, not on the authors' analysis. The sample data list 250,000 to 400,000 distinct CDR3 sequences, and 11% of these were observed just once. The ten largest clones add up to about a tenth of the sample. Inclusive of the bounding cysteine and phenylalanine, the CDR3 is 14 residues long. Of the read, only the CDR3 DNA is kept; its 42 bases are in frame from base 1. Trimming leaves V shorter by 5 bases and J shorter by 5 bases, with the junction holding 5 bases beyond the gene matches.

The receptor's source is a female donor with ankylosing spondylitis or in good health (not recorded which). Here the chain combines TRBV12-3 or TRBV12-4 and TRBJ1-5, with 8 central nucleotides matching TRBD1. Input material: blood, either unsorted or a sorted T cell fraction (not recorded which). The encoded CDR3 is CASSSRQGYQPQHF. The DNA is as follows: TGTGCCAGCAGTAGTCGACAGGGGTATCAGCCCCAGCATTTT.